The 18 T cell receptor beta chains presented below share a single source sample, sequenced in a study of blood T cell repertoires in COVID-19 (dated by TCRdb to the early 2020s). The library was produced with the immunoSEQ multiplex PCR assay. TCRdb retrieved this table from immuneACCESS and kept in-frame rearrangements only. Not all clones are present; in checked studies, unresolved V genes account for under half, and no reason is known for the remainder. In all, the sample holds about 120,000 clones, and roughly 88% of those were seen once. The ten largest clones take up around 4% of the sample. Sequencing was done on a sample of peripheral blood. The receptors were gathered from a man aged 35-49 years with acute or convalescent COVID-19.

This chain connects TRBV6-5 to TRBJ1-5, with 7 bases fitting TRBD1. This CDR3 contains 14 residues. V shed 8 bases and J 2 bases; nucleotides not matched to a gene: 6. In germline, CDR1 is MNHEY, CDR2 SVGAGI. In DNA form, the CDR3 reads TGTGCCAGCGAAAACAGGGGTGGCAATCAGCCCCAGCATTTT. This encodes CASENRGGNQPQHF.

This chain joins TRBV9 and TRBJ1-1; the D is unclear. The CDR3 is 14 amino acids. The V end lost 3 bases, the J end lost 1 base, and 10 bases lay between the germline ends. Germline V gene sequence: CDR1 SGDLS, CDR2 YYNGEE. The CDR3 DNA is TGTGCCAGCAGCGCCACGGGTGCGAACACTGAAGCTTTCTTT. Translating gives CASSATGANTEAFF.

V gene TRBV20-1 combines with J gene TRBJ2-1; a weak D match, TRBD2 (5 bases). This CDR3 has 13 amino acids. V was shortened by 3 bases and J by 5 bases, with 11 bases between the two germline ends. Germline CDR1 reads DFQATT; CDR2 reads SNEGSKA (reference sequence). CDR3: CSASTRADNEQFF. In DNA form, the CDR3 reads TGCAGTGCTAGTACGCGGGCCGACAATGAGCAGTTCTTC.

The rearrangement links TRBV18 to TRBJ2-1; TRBD1 matches at 7 bases. There are 14 residues in the CDR3. Germline CDR1 is KGHSH and CDR2 is LQKENI. Unmatched junction bases numbered 5, after V lost 3 bases and J lost 6 bases. This CDR3 reads CASSPGTAPNEQFF. The CDR3 region has the DNA TGTGCCAGCTCACCGGGGACAGCGCCCAATGAGCAGTTCTTC.

The chain is built from TRBV3-1 (or the pseudogene TRBV3-2) and TRBJ1-3; maybe TRBD1 (6 bases). The CDR3 spans 18 residues. Trimming removed 2 bases from V and 2 bases from J, with 19 bases in between. Germline lookup yields CDR1 LGHDT and CDR2 YNNKEL (reference sequence). This CDR3 is CASSQTPGGGPTGNTIYF. CDR3 nucleotide sequence: TGTGCCAGCAGCCAAACCCCGGGCGGGGGCCCGACTGGAAACACCATATATTTT.

This chain connects TRBV15 to TRBJ2-1; possibly TRBD2 for D (5 bases). Per germline, CDR1 LNHNV and CDR2 YYDKDF (reference sequence). This CDR3 comprises 16 residues. The V and J ends lost 0 bases and 2 bases respectively, with 11 bases between them. The CDR3 DNA reads as TGTGCCACCAGCAGAGACTGGTGGGAGACCTACAATGAGCAGTTCTTC. Encoded protein: CATSRDWWETYNEQFF.

The chain carries TRBV5-5 and TRBJ2-7; 14 bases map to TRBD2. CDR3 length: 16 amino acids. With V trimmed by 4 bases and J by 3 bases, 6 bases remained unmatched. Germline values: CDR1 SGHKS, CDR2 YYEKEE (reference sequence). This CDR3 is CASSPGLAGGLYEQYF. CDR3 DNA: TGTGCCAGCAGCCCCGGACTAGCGGGGGGCCTCTACGAGCAGTACTTC.

The chain has TRBV7-6 and TRBJ2-1, with 7 nucleotides matching TRBD2. Unmatched junction bases numbered 6, after V lost 4 bases and J lost 0 bases. There are 16 residues in the CDR3. Germline values: CDR1 SGHVS, CDR2 FNYEAQ. CDR3 nucleotides: TGTGCCAGCAGCTCGAAGGGCGGGAGCTCCTACAATGAGCAGTTCTTC. Protein sequence: CASSSKGGSSYNEQFF.

The chain couples TRBV7-2 to TRBJ2-2; D gene ambiguous. The CDR3 is made up of 17 amino acids. V was trimmed by 1 base and J by 4 bases, leaving 16 bases between them. The germline CDR1 and CDR2 sequences are SGHTA and FQGNSA. The CDR3 sequence is CASSLGSAVFGTGELFF. The CDR3 region has the DNA TGTGCCAGCAGCTTAGGATCCGCGGTCTTCGGCACCGGGGAGCTGTTTTTT.

This rearrangement joins TRBV18 to TRBJ2-2, with a possible D match to TRBD1 (6 bases). Trimming shortened V by 0 bases and J by 7 bases, and 12 bases separated the two germline ends. The CDR3 consists of 15 residues. Germline assignment: CDR1 KGHSH and CDR2 LQKENI. DNA of the CDR3: TGTGCCAGCTCACCACCGGGGGCGGTCGGCGGGGAGCTGTTTTTT. Its translation: CASSPPGAVGGELFF.

The genes are TRBV5-1 and TRBJ1-2; 9 nucleotides line up with TRBD1. The CDR3 runs 16 residues. Germline V gene lookup returns CDR1 SGHRS and CDR2 YFSETQ. With 2 bases clipped from V and 0 bases from J, the junction kept 5 bases outside the gene matches. The CDR3 region is CASSLQGAGANYGYTF. For the CDR3, the DNA is TGCGCCAGCAGCTTACAGGGGGCAGGGGCTAACTATGGCTACACCTTC.

The chain carries TRBV11-2 and TRBJ2-5, with unresolved D. V was trimmed by 2 bases and J by 5 bases, leaving 6 bases between them. Germline CDR1 SGHAT, CDR2 FQNNGV. The CDR3 consists of 12 residues. The CDR3 protein is CASSLYRETQYF. Written as DNA, the CDR3 is TGTGCCAGCAGCTTATACCGGGAGACCCAGTACTTC.

The CDR3 loop reads CASTPGQGLEAFF. For the CDR3, the DNA is TGCGCCAGCACGCCGGGACAGGGTCTTGAAGCTTTCTTT. This rearrangement joins TRBV4-1 to TRBJ1-1, with TRBD1 matching over 9 bases. From germline, CDR1 is MGHRA and CDR2 YSYEKL. Trimming cost V 7 bases and J 7 bases; bases outside gene matches: 7. This CDR3 is 13 amino acids long.

The V and J genes are TRBV7-2 and TRBJ2-5; D unresolved. The CDR3 consists of 13 residues. The V gene's germline CDR1 is SGHTA and CDR2 FQGNSA. Deletions cut 1 base from V and 2 bases from J, with 5 bases between. CDR3 in DNA: TGTGCCAGCAGCTTAGGCCGGCAAGAGACCCAGTACTTC. This sequence encodes CASSLGRQETQYF.

There are a few counts of this clone. The CDR3 here is CASSYRRGTASYEQYF. The CDR3 DNA reads as TGTGCCAGCAGTTACCGCAGGGGTACTGCCTCCTACGAGCAGTACTTC. The gene calls are TRBV6-2 or TRBV6-3 and TRBJ2-7, with a weak D call TRBD1 (6 bases). Germline V CDR1 and CDR2: MNHEY, SVGEGT. With 2 bases removed from V and 0 bases from J, the gap between germline ends came to 14 bases. The CDR3 consists of 16 residues.

The V call is TRBV29-1, the J call TRBJ1-1, with 8 bases matching TRBD1. The CDR3 sequence is 12 residues long. V shed 4 bases and J 7 bases; nucleotides not matched to a gene: 5. Germline CDR1 SQVTM, CDR2 ANQGSEA. For the CDR3, the DNA is TGCAGCGTTGCCAGGGGGCGGGTTGAAGCTTTCTTT. This translates into CSVARGRVEAFF.

The V and J genes are TRBV5-1 and TRBJ1-5; tentative D call: TRBD1 (5 bases). This CDR3 region has 15 residues. Germline lookup yields CDR1 SGHRS and CDR2 YFSETQ. Trimming pared 4 bases from V and 0 bases from J, leaving 11 bases between. In nucleotides, the CDR3 is TGCGCCAGCAGCGTCGGGGGGGATAGCAATCAGCCCCAGCATTTT. It codes for CASSVGGDSNQPQHF.

The genes are TRBV7-8 and TRBJ2-5; TRBD2 aligns across 8 bases. The CDR3 contains 20 residues. With 2 bases clipped from V and 4 bases from J, the junction kept 21 bases outside the gene matches. CDR1 is SGHVS, CDR2 FQNEAQ, per germline. As DNA, the CDR3 is TGTGCCAGCAGCTTAAGGAGACCATTCGAAGGAGCGGGAGCAGGAGAGACCCAGTACTTC. It is translated as CASSLRRPFEGAGAGETQYF.